This is a list of T cell receptor beta chains from one sample in a study of blood T cell repertoires in COVID-19. Repertoires were generated with immunoSEQ multiplex PCR, while TCRdb's copy carries only in-frame clones and drops some. This sample has around 130,000 clones; more than 80% occur once, and the top ten carry 12%. Sequenced material: peripheral blood. Receptors originate from a woman aged 55-69 years with acute or convalescent COVID-19. Each CDR3 is given without its conserved first and last residue. Part of the rows lack a size; the others show once, few, many or a class for expanded clones.

V gene | clone size | CDR3 protein
TRBV14 | NA | ASSQEGPDRTEAF
TRBV27 | NA | ASSLKGAANEKLF
TRBV24-1 | NA | ATSDPRWPKEQF
TRBV24-1 | NA | ATSDLGGPSTDTQY
TRBV10-3 | NA | AISSTGILTDTQY
TRBV2 | NA | ASSGQGASGDTQY
TRBV29-1 | NA | SVVKGAKAF
TRBV11-2 | NA | ASSSRVGGYYEQY
TRBV11-2 | few | ASSDTGGAGELF
TRBV5-6 | NA | ASRTATNQETQY
TRBV29-1 | NA | SVRRQGGEELF
TRBV9 | NA | ASSVGTGSSGNTIY
TRBV6-6 | NA | ASSYNQGITDTQY
TRBV5-1 | NA | ASSSQQGTEAF
TRBV30 | NA | AWSVGAADTQY
TRBV2 | NA | ASRTGATNEKLF
TRBV5-1 | NA | ASTQGQMNTEAF
TRBV14 | NA | ASSRRVDTQY
TRBV28 | once | ASSPPFSGSPLH
TRBV7-2 | NA | ASSSIPGQGSGYT
TRBV19 | once | ASGRQGASTEAF
TRBV30 | NA | AWSAERTSGAPDTQY
TRBV19 | NA | ASTGDRVYYGYT
TRBV11-2 | NA | ASSLGTEAF
TRBV4-1 | NA | ASSPRRAGGVDTQY
TRBV3-1/TRBV3-2 | once | ASSQESSPRPAKSYNEQF
TRBV13 | NA | ASSSITQGSYGYT
TRBV5-4 | NA | ASSLAPGQENSPLH
TRBV7-3 | NA | ASSRLLAGHNEQF
TRBV29-1 | NA | SLGGVNTEAF
TRBV6-5 | NA | ASSPSTVTDTQY
TRBV20-1 | NA | SASSGSYSNQPQH
TRBV3-1/TRBV3-2 | NA | ASSPQGLSNYGYT
TRBV9 | NA | ASSWGQGVSFGEKLF
TRBV5-1 | NA | ASSFEGSGEQF
TRBV2 | many | ASSVISPGGELF
TRBV5-1 | NA | ASSLGQGTEKLF
TRBV6-1 | NA | ASSELVAGGKNEQF
TRBV7-9 | few | ASSPPGLGETQY
TRBV6-1 | NA | ASSEHSNTGELF
TRBV19 | NA | ASSIVLLAGGAPNTGELF
TRBV9 | NA | ASTLTGDYNEQF
TRBV5-6 | NA | ASSDSRNGGTEAF
TRBV7-9 | few | ASSSKIGDGYT
TRBV13 | NA | ASSYTPGQGRGTQY
TRBV7-3 | few | ASSPGQGGFYGYT
TRBV9 | few | ASSVGPSIQETQY
TRBV7-6 | NA | ASSLGTGRSTDTQY
TRBV7-9 | NA | ASTWSRTGSLDGYT
TRBV5-5 | few | ASSLRDRVNTEAF
TRBV6-5 | NA | ASRIAGGRDTQY
TRBV27 | NA | ASSLLGSGVRETQY
TRBV9 | NA | ASSDEDGSNIQY
TRBV4-1 | few | ASSSRTGTEKLF